Reported below is one T cell receptor (beta chain). Its antigen remains unknown. The data derive from a study of Ad26.COV2.S vaccination and SARS-CoV-2 variants. Study-wide results and limits: Non-spike TCR breadth did not differ much between vaccine and placebo recipients. Substantial post-vaccination breadth of spike-specific CD8+ and CD4+ T cell responses was reported. Spike-specific TCR breadth was greater after Ad26.COV2.S than placebo.

The sample's treatment: about 20 received Ad26.COV2.S at low or high dose, single or two shots; 5 received placebo; per-sample allocation not given. Day 63 following the first vaccine or placebo injection was when the samples were taken. The V and J ends lost 3 bases and 4 bases, in that order; junction bases with no gene match: 4. CDR1 SEHNR and CDR2 FQNEAQ come from the germline V gene (reference sequence). The CDR3 is 15 amino acids. Sequencing was performed with immunoSEQ multiplex PCR; in TCRdb, only in-frame clones are kept and a portion is missing. The sample holds some 480,000 clones; around 88% are singletons and the top ten take 9.5% to 15%.

The receptor's source is a person aged 18-60 years who received the Ad26.COV2.S COVID-19 vaccine or a placebo. This chain uses TRBV7-9 with TRBJ2-1; 9 bases are shared with TRBD2. Specimen: peripheral blood, collected in a trial of Ad26.COV2.S vaccine versus placebo. The CDR3 sequence is CASSFGLAGYNEQFF. In nucleotides, the CDR3 is TGTGCCAGCAGCTTCGGGCTAGCGGGGTACAATGAGCAGTTCTTC. The full variable domain, with the rest looked up from reference TRBV7-9 and TRBJ2-1, is DTGVSQNPRHKITKRGQNVTFRCDPISEHNRLYWYRQTLGQGPEFLTYFQNEAQLEKSRLLSDRFSAERPKGSFSTLEIQRTEQGDSAMYLCASSFGLAGYNEQFFGPGTRLTVL.